What follows are 11 T cell receptor beta chains derived from one specimen sequenced in a study of shared clonotypes between healthy human individuals. TCRdb's table, derived via immunoSEQ multiplex PCR, lists solely in-frame clones and lacks some. The profile covers roughly 1.5 million clones, with 95% to 99% appearing a single time and about 0.45% taken by the ten largest. Specimen: naive CD4+ T cells sorted from blood. This sample's subset: CD45RA+ positively selected. The receptors here all came from a man aged 30 to 39 in good health.

The chain is built from TRBV30 and TRBJ1-2, with D unclear. CDR3 length equals 14 residues. The germline gives CDR1 GTSNPN, CDR2 SVGIG (reference sequence). V shed 5 bases and J shed 3 bases, with 16 bases lying between them. CDR3 region: CAWRENSADYGYTF. As DNA, the CDR3 is TGTGCCTGGCGGGAGAACTCAGCGGACTATGGCTACACCTTC.

The chain joins TRBV6-1 to TRBJ2-4; D perhaps matches TRBD2 (5 bases). V lost 6 bases and J lost 2, with 11 bases in between. The CDR3 spans 14 residues. Germline CDR1 and CDR2: MNHNS and SASEGT. The CDR3 nucleotides are TGTGCCAGCAGGAACGGGGTGTCCAAAAACATTCAGTACTTC. Translated: CASRNGVSKNIQYF.

This chain uses TRBV5-1 with TRBJ1-2, with D tentatively TRBD1 (6 bases). V lost 4 bases to trimming and J lost 8 bases, with 21 bases between them. The CDR3 runs to 15 residues. Per the germline V gene, CDR1 is SGHRS and CDR2 is YFSETQ. CDR3 sequence: CASSEAQGRGWGYTF. The CDR3, as DNA: TGCGCCAGCAGCGAAGCACAGGGTAGAGGTTGGGGCTACACCTTC.

The chain joins TRBV5-6 to TRBJ2-7, with D perhaps matching TRBD1 or TRBD2 (6 bases each). The CDR3 extends over 15 amino acids. V lost 4 bases and J lost 4, with 18 bases in between. The germline CDR1 and CDR2 sequences are SGHDT and YYEEEE. The CDR3 region is CASSDTGQGRYEQYF. The CDR3 nucleotides read TGTGCCAGCAGCGACACAGGGCAGGGGAGGTACGAGCAGTACTTC.

The CDR3 bases are TGTGCCAGCAGCCTATTACGCAGCGGGAGGGGCGAGCAGTACTTC. It translates to CASSLLRSGRGEQYF. V is TRBV13 and J is TRBJ2-7; 10 bases map to TRBD2. Germline V lookup: CDR1 PRHDT, CDR2 FYEKMQ (reference sequence). The ends lost 5 bases at V and 6 bases at J; junction bases unmatched: 10. The CDR3 spans 15 residues.

This clone was counted a single time. The CDR3 nucleotides are TGTGCCAGCAGCCCCACAGGGGATACGCAGTATTTT. Translation gives CASSPTGDTQYF. This chain connects TRBV27 to TRBJ2-3; perhaps TRBD1 as D (6 bases). Germline V CDR1 and CDR2: MNHEY, SMNVEV (reference sequence). The V end was cut by 6 bases, the J end by 6 bases, with 10 bases between. This CDR3 spans 12 amino acids.

This rearrangement joins TRBV6-1 to TRBJ2-5, with D unresolved. CDR3 length equals 14 residues. V lost 8 bases, J lost 4 bases, and 17 bases lay in between. Looked up from germline, CDR1 is MNHNS and CDR2 is SASEGT. As DNA, the CDR3 is TGTGCCAGCGTCCTGATTCTGCTGGGAGAGACCCAGTACTTC. As protein: CASVLILLGETQYF.

V usage is TRBV11-2 and J usage is TRBJ1-1, with 7 bases matching TRBD1. The CDR3 contains 12 residues. The V gene end was trimmed by 3 bases and the J gene end by 7 bases; junction bases not matched to a gene: 2. Germline values: CDR1 SGHAT, CDR2 FQNNGV. CDR3 bases: TGTGCCAGCAGCTTGACAGGGATTGAAGCTTTCTTT. It translates to CASSLTGIEAFF.

The CDR3 DNA sequence: TGTGCCAGCAAACACTCCAGAGGGATCTCTGGGGCCAACGTCCTGACTTTC. Translation: CASKHSRGISGANVLTF. The chain employs TRBV25-1 and TRBJ2-6, with D perhaps matching TRBD2 (5 bases). V lost 7 bases and J lost 0, with 16 bases in between. The germline gives CDR1 MGHDK, CDR2 SYGVNS. The CDR3 is 17 residues long.

The genes are TRBV6-5 and TRBJ2-7, with D tentatively TRBD2 (5 bases). The CDR3 consists of 11 residues. Trimming stripped 10 bases from V and 7 bases from J, with 14 bases between. Germline V CDR1 and CDR2: MNHEY, SVGAGI. DNA for the CDR3: TGTGCCACCACCACGTCGGGGGAGCAGTACTTC. Protein product: CATTTSGEQYF.

The rearrangement uses TRBV28 and TRBJ1-2; D is unresolved. This CDR3 comprises 16 residues. V lost 6 bases and J lost 1, with 18 bases in between. The germline V gene encodes CDR1 MDHEN and CDR2 SYDVKM. The CDR3 DNA is TGTGCCAGCAGCCTCTTTCTCCCGGATAATAACTATGGCTACACCTTC. Encoded protein: CASSLFLPDNNYGYTF.